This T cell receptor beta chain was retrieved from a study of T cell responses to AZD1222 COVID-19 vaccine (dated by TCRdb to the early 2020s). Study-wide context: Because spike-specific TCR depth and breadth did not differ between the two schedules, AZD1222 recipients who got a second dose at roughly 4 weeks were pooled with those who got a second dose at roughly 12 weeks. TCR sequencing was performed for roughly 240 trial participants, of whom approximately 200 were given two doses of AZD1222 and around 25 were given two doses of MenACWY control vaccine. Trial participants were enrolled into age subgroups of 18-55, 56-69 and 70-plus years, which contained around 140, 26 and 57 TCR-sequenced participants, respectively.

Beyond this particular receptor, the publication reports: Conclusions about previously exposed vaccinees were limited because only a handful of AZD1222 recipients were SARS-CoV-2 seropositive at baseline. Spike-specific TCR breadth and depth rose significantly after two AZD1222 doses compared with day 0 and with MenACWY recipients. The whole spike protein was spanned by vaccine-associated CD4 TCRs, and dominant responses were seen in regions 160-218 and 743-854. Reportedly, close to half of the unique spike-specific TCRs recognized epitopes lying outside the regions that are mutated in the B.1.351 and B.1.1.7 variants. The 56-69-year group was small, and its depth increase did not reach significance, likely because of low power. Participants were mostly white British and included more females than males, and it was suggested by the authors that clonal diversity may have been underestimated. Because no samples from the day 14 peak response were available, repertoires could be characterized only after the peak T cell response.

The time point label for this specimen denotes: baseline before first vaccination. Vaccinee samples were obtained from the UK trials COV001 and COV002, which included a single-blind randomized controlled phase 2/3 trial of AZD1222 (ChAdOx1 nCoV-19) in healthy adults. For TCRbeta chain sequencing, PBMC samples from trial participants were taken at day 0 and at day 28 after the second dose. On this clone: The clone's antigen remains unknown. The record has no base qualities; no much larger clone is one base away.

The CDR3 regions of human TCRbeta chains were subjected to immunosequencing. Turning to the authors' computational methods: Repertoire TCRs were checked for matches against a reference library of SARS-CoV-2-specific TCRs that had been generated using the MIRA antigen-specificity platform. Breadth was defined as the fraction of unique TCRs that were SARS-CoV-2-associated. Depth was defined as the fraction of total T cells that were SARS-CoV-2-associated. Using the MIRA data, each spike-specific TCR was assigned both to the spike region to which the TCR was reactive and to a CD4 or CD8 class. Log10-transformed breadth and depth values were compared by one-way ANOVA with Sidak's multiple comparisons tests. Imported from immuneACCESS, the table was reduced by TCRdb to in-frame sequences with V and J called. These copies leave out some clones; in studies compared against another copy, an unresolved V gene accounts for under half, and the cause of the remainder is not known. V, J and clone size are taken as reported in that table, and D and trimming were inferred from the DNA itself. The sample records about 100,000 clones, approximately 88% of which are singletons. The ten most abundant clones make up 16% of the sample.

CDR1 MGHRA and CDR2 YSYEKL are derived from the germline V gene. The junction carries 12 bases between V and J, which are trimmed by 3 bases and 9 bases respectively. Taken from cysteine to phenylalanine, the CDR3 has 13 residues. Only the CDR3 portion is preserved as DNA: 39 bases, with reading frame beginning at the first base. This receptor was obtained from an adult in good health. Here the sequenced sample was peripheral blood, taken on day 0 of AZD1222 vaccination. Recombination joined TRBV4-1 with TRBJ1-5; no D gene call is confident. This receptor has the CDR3 CASSQNPLAPQHF. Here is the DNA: TGCGCCAGCAGCCAGAACCCTCTGGCGCCCCAGCATTTT.